This TCR beta chain was obtained from a study of CD8 T cells in ankylosing spondylitis. Findings and limits, study-wide: Reportedly, disease-linked clones are significantly enriched in ankylosing spondylitis patients' matched synovial fluid.

With 10 bases removed from V and 2 bases from J, the gap between germline ends came to 20 bases. Germline values: CDR1 ENHRY, CDR2 SYGVKD. This CDR3 comprises 15 residues. A remark on this clonotype: Its antigen is as yet unknown.

TCRdb recomputed calls from the 5' RACE reads with MiXCR, one row per CDR3 protein. The repertoire holds around 300,000 distinct CDR3 sequences, roughly 20% seen once, with about 4% in the top ten. The specimen sequenced was blood, either unsorted or a sorted T cell fraction (not recorded which). V gene TRBV10-3 combines with J gene TRBJ1-1; D not certain. This clonotype was obtained from a female donor with ankylosing spondylitis or in good health (not recorded which). The CDR3 sequence is CATTDYPGHNTEAFF. CDR3 sequence (DNA): TGTGCCACCACCGACTACCCGGGTCACAACACTGAAGCTTTCTTT.